The 11 T cell receptor beta chains listed next were all sequenced from one sample in a study of blood T cell repertoires in COVID-19. Profiling relied on immunoSEQ multiplex PCR, and the TCRdb table lists in-frame clones only, not all of them. The data contain roughly 250,000 clones, about 90% of them singletons. Sequenced input: PBMCs or T cells enriched from blood (not recorded which). These receptor sequences come from a woman under 30 who had recovered from COVID-19.

The chain links TRBV4-3 to TRBJ2-5; 8 nucleotides line up with TRBD2. Trimming at V came to 1 base and at J to 4 bases, leaving 2 bases not matched to a gene. Germline CDR1 is LGHNA and CDR2 is YSLEER. This CDR3 region has 14 residues. CDR3 region: CASSQAGGVETQYF. The CDR3 DNA reads as TGCGCCAGCAGCCAAGCGGGGGGGGTAGAGACCCAGTACTTC.

The chain carries TRBV15 and TRBJ1-3; no clear D gene. Germline V gene lookup returns CDR1 LNHNV and CDR2 YYDKDF (reference sequence). V gave up 0 bases and J gave up 0 bases, with 6 bases separating them. This CDR3 is built from 15 residues. For the CDR3, the DNA is TGTGCCACCAGCAGAGACATGGCCTCTGGAAACACCATATATTTT. Translating it yields CATSRDMASGNTIYF.

The V call is TRBV10-2, the J call TRBJ2-4, with a tentative D call TRBD1 (7 bases). The CDR3 is 16 amino acids. V was cut by 4 bases and J by 0 bases, with 13 bases left in between. The germline V gene encodes CDR1 WSHSY and CDR2 SAAADI. The CDR3 sequence: CASSAPGGSAKNIQYF. DNA of the CDR3: TGCGCCAGCAGTGCGCCAGGGGGGTCAGCCAAAAACATTCAGTACTTC.

The V gene is TRBV21-1, the J gene TRBJ2-3; the D call of TRBD2 is as the table states it, not checked on the DNA. TRBV21-1 is a pseudogene locus. CDR3 length equals 14 residues. The CDR3 sequence is CASSKVSCTDTQYF. The DNA for the CDR3 is TGTGCCAGCAGCAAAGTGTCTTGCACAGATACGCAGTATTTT.

The chain recombines TRBV11-3 with TRBJ1-2; D is perhaps TRBD1 (6 bases). The CDR3 covers 16 residues. Per germline, CDR1 SGHNT and CDR2 YENEEA. Trimming cost V 0 bases and J 0 bases, with 11 bases left between them. The CDR3 spells CASSLDPQGANYGYTF. DNA of the CDR3: TGTGCCAGCAGCTTAGATCCACAGGGAGCTAACTATGGCTACACCTTC.

The rearrangement links TRBV12-3 or TRBV12-4 to TRBJ2-1, with 10 bases identical to TRBD1. The CDR3 is 13 residues long. The junction had 4 bases not matched to a gene; V was cut back by 4 bases and J by 10 bases. CDR3 loop: CASSSGTGVEQFF. CDR3 nucleotide sequence: TGTGCCAGCAGTTCTGGGACAGGGGTCGAGCAGTTCTTC.

This clone was seen only once. The V call is TRBV24-1, the J call TRBJ2-2, with 12 bases lining up with TRBD1. CDR1 KGHDR and CDR2 SFDVKD come from the germline V gene. The CDR3 is 16 residues long. Trimming took 4 bases from V and 5 from J; bases not matched to a gene: 4. The CDR3 loop reads CATSEAGQGATGELFF. CDR3 bases: TGTGCCACCAGTGAGGCGGGACAGGGGGCGACCGGGGAGCTGTTTTTT.

This clone has only one observation. The V call is TRBV29-1, the J call TRBJ1-6; TRBD1 agrees at 7 bases. J was trimmed by 10 bases and V by 2 bases; bases with no gene match: 5. This CDR3 comprises 13 residues. The germline V gene has CDR1 SQVTM and CDR2 ANQGSEA. The DNA of the CDR3 is TGCAGCGTTGAACAAAACAGGGGATCACCCCTCCACTTT. This codes for CSVEQNRGSPLHF.

This rearrangement joins TRBV6-5 to TRBJ1-2, with 7 positions matching TRBD1. The CDR3 length is 14 residues. The junction had 8 bases not matched to a gene; V was cut back by 6 bases and J by 4 bases. Per germline, CDR1 MNHEY and CDR2 SVGAGI. CDR3 DNA: TGTGCCAGCAGGCCAACGACAGGGACCTATGGCTACACCTTC. It is translated as CASRPTTGTYGYTF.

This chain connects TRBV3-1 (or the pseudogene TRBV3-2) to TRBJ2-1; tentative D call: TRBD2 (5 bases). Germline lookup yields CDR1 LGHDT and CDR2 YNNKEL (reference sequence). V was trimmed by 1 base and J by 13 bases, leaving 14 bases between them. The CDR3 has 13 amino acids. The CDR3 DNA sequence: TGTGCCAGCAGCCAAGTGTTGTCTAGCACCCAGTTCTTC. It yields the protein CASSQVLSSTQFF.

The chain uses TRBV18 and TRBJ1-3; D not certain. The germline V gene has CDR1 KGHSH and CDR2 LQKENI. This CDR3 has 15 amino acids. The ends were cut back, 5 bases at V and 4 bases at J, with 15 bases in the middle. The CDR3 coding sequence is TGTGCCAGCTCAGAGGAAATAAAGGCCGGAAACACCATATATTTT. This gives the protein CASSEEIKAGNTIYF.